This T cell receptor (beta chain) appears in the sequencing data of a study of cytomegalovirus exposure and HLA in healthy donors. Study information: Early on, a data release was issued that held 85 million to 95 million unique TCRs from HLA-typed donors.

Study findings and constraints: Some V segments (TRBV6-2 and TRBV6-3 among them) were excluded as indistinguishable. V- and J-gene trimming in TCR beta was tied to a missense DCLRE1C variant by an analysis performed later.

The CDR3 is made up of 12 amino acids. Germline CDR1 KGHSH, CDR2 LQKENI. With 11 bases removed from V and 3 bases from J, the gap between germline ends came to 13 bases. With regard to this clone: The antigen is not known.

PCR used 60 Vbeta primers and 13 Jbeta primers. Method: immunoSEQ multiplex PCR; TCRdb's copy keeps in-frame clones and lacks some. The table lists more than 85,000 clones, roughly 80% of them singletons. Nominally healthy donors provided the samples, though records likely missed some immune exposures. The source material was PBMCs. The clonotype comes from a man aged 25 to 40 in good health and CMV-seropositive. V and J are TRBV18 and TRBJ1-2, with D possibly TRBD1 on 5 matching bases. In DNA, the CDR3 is TGTGCCGCTAGGGGAACGGACTATGGCTACACCTTC. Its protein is CAARGTDYGYTF.